This is a list of T cell receptor beta chains from one sample in a study of T cells in Graves' hyperthyroidism and ophthalmopathy. TCRdb processed the multiplex PCR reads anew with MiXCR; each CDR3 protein has one entry. The sample holds 650,000 to 700,000 distinct CDR3 sequences; 15% to 20% are singletons and the top ten take roughly a sixth. The sample consisted of blood. All receptors come from a man in his fifties or sixties with Graves' hyperthyroidism. Both conserved end residues are part of each CDR3. The D gene is left open where the match is weak. Where a row states a size, it is once, few, many or the class of an expanded clone; other rows omit it.

TRBJ2-3 | - | - | TRBV5-1 | 15 | CASSLRTVFTDTQYF | TGCGCCAGCAGCTTAAGGACAGTTTTCACAGATACGCAGTATTTT
TRBJ2-7 | few | - | TRBV20-1 | 14 | CSARRGLAPYEQYF | TGCAGTGCTAGACGGGGGCTGGCCCCCTACGAGCAGTACTTC
TRBJ1-2 | many | - | TRBV9 | 13 | CARLVSGGQGYTF | TGTGCCAGACTGGTCAGTGGTGGGCAAGGCTACACCTTC
TRBJ2-7 | many | TRBD1 | TRBV11-1 | 16 | CASSPTLTGRSYEQYF | TGTGCCAGCAGCCCGACTTTGACAGGGCGGTCCTACGAGCAGTACTTC
TRBJ2-7 | many | - | TRBV30 | 12 | CAWRRSLREQYF | TGTGCCTGGAGGAGAAGCTTACGCGAGCAGTACTTC
TRBJ1-1 | many | TRBD1 | TRBV5-1 | 14 | CASSPRTGNTEAFF | TGTGCCAGCAGTCCCAGGACAGGGAACACTGAAGCTTTCTTT
TRBJ1-1 | many | - | TRBV18 | 13 | CASSPDIDTEAFF | TGTGCCAGCTCACCGGATATAGACACTGAAGCTTTCTTT
TRBJ1-6 | - | - | TRBV6-2/TRBV6-3 | 18 | CASSYSFSDDTYNSPLHF | TGTGCCAGCAGTTACTCGTTTAGCGACGACACTTATAATTCACCCCTCCACTTT
TRBJ1-2 | - | - | TRBV5-4 | 13 | CASSLGSRYGYTF | TGTGCCAGCAGCTTGGGGAGTCGATATGGCTACACCTTC
TRBJ2-1 | - | TRBD1 | TRBV5-4 | 16 | CASSLDRDSRMYEQFF | TGTGCCAGCAGCTTGGACCGGGACAGCCGCATGTATGAGCAGTTCTTC
TRBJ1-5 | many | - | TRBV20-1 | 16 | CSARALGQVSNQPQHF | TGCAGTGCTAGAGCCCTAGGGCAGGTTAGCAATCAGCCCCAGCATTTT
TRBJ2-7 | few | - | TRBV11-2 | 13 | CASSLGGMYEQYF | TGTGCCAGCAGCTTAGGAGGGATGTACGAGCAGTACTTC
TRBJ1-4 | - | - | TRBV6-5 | 16 | CASSYAARVRGEKLFF | TGTGCCAGCAGTTACGCAGCCAGGGTACGGGGTGAAAAACTGTTTTTT
TRBJ2-7 | - | TRBD2 | TRBV27 | 18 | CASSLRRGRGGRSYEQYF | TGTGCCAGCAGTTTACGTCGCGGGAGGGGTGGTCGGTCCTACGAGCAGTACTTC
TRBJ1-2 | - | - | TRBV7-9 | 10 | CASGGKSYTF | TGTGCCAGCGGGGGTAAGAGCTACACCTTC
TRBJ1-1 | many | - | TRBV27 | 14 | CASSLSGRSTEAFF | TGTGCCAGCAGTTTATCAGGGAGGAGCACTGAAGCTTTCTTT
TRBJ2-1 | few | TRBD2 | TRBV5-1 | 18 | CASSSGTSGKSSYNEQFF | TGCGCCAGCAGTTCCGGGACTAGCGGGAAGAGCTCCTACAATGAGCAGTTCTTC
TRBJ2-1 | - | TRBD2 | TRBV4-3 | 18 | CASSQGLAGVGSYNEQFF | TGCGCCAGCAGCCAGGGACTAGCGGGAGTCGGCTCCTACAATGAGCAGTTCTTC
TRBJ2-3 | - | - | TRBV12-3/TRBV12-4 | 14 | CASRSDKSTDTQYF | TGTGCCAGCAGATCGGACAAGAGCACAGATACGCAGTATTTT
TRBJ1-1 | many | TRBD1 | TRBV29-1 | 14 | CSVLDRARNTEAFF | TGCAGCGTCCTGGACAGGGCCAGGAACACTGAAGCTTTCTTT
TRBJ2-2 | many | TRBD2 | TRBV6-2/TRBV6-3 | 14 | CASTSGLNTGELFF | TGTGCCAGCACTAGCGGGTTGAACACCGGGGAGCTGTTTTTT
TRBJ1-1 | many | - | TRBV6-1 | 14 | CASSSQVLNTEAFF | TGTGCCAGCAGTTCTCAGGTTTTGAACACTGAAGCTTTCTTT
TRBJ1-3 | many | - | TRBV7-2 | 13 | CASSTRQGNTIYF | TGTGCCAGCAGCACTCGACAGGGAAACACCATATATTTT
TRBJ2-2 | - | TRBD2 | TRBV3-1 | 14 | CASSWEGDTGELFF | TGTGCCAGCAGCTGGGAGGGCGACACCGGGGAGCTGTTTTTT
TRBJ1-2 | many | TRBD1 | TRBV24-1 | 13 | CATTRTGEDGYTF | TGTGCCACCACACGGACAGGGGAGGATGGCTACACCTTC
TRBJ1-5 | many | - | TRBV12-3/TRBV12-4 | 12 | CASSSPLQPQHF | TGTGCCAGCAGCTCCCCCCTTCAGCCCCAGCATTTT
TRBJ2-5 | - | - | TRBV10-1 | 14 | CASSGDRRVETQYF | TGCGCCAGCAGTGGAGATAGAAGGGTGGAGACCCAGTACTTC
TRBJ2-4 | - | - | TRBV30 | 13 | CAWSVQSKNIQYF | TGTGCCTGGAGTGTACAAAGCAAAAACATTCAGTACTTC
TRBJ2-5 | many | - | TRBV10-3 | 15 | CAISPGSWYQETQYF | TGTGCCATCAGCCCCGGGTCCTGGTACCAAGAGACCCAGTACTTC
TRBJ2-7 | few | - | TRBV7-9 | 15 | CASSPNAGVIYEQYF | TGTGCCAGCAGCCCAAACGCAGGGGTTATCTACGAGCAGTACTTC
TRBJ2-4 | few | - | TRBV2 | 17 | CASSDRVPDTPKNIQYF | TGTGCCAGCAGTGATCGGGTTCCCGACACTCCGAAAAACATTCAGTACTTC
TRBJ1-2 | many | TRBD1 | TRBV9 | 14 | CASSAKDRGPGYTF | TGTGCCAGCAGCGCGAAAGACAGGGGGCCTGGCTACACCTTC
TRBJ2-7 | many | TRBD1 | TRBV28 | 16 | CASSLHRDRGSYEQYF | TGTGCCAGCAGTTTACACCGGGACAGGGGCTCCTACGAGCAGTACTTC
TRBJ1-5 | many | - | TRBV2 | 15 | CASSITRGAQGPQHF | TGTGCCAGCAGTATTACTCGGGGGGCTCAGGGACCCCAGCATTTT
TRBJ1-1 | many | - | TRBV19 | 14 | CACRGILTNTEAFF | TGTGCCTGCCGGGGTATACTGACGAACACTGAAGCTTTCTTT
TRBJ1-1 | many | - | TRBV11-2 | 14 | CASSLKYGGTEAFF | TGTGCCAGCAGCTTAAAGTATGGAGGCACTGAAGCTTTCTTT
TRBJ2-5 | many | TRBD2 | TRBV30 | 15 | CAWSTWREERETQYF | TGTGCCTGGAGTACGTGGCGGGAGGAGCGGGAGACCCAGTACTTC
TRBJ2-3 | many | - | TRBV2 | 16 | CASSVGRDVGTDTQYF | TGTGCCAGCAGTGTCGGGCGGGATGTGGGCACAGATACGCAGTATTTT
TRBJ1-5 | few | - | TRBV30 | 13 | CAWRPGYNQPQHF | TGTGCCTGGCGTCCGGGATACAATCAGCCCCAGCATTTT
TRBJ2-5 | many | TRBD1 | TRBV7-9 | 18 | CASSQITSSRGRQETQYF | TGTGCCAGCAGCCAAATTACTTCCTCCAGGGGGAGACAAGAGACCCAGTACTTC
TRBJ2-7 | few | TRBD2 | TRBV13 | 16 | CASSSWGLANSYEQYF | TGTGCCAGCAGCTCATGGGGACTAGCTAATTCCTACGAGCAGTACTTC
TRBJ2-3 | few | TRBD2 | TRBV4-3 | 16 | CASSQRGLAGTDTQYF | TGCGCCAGCAGCCAAAGGGGACTAGCGGGCACAGATACGCAGTATTTT
TRBJ2-1 | few | - | TRBV28 | 15 | CASSLRRPPYNEQFF | TGTGCCAGCAGTTTACGACGGCCCCCCTACAATGAGCAGTTCTTC
TRBJ2-1 | - | - | TRBV6-1 | 13 | CASSEAQYNEQFF | TGTGCCAGCAGTGAGGCTCAATACAATGAGCAGTTCTTC
TRBJ2-7 | few | - | TRBV27 | 13 | CACSRDRAYEQYF | TGTGCCTGCAGTCGGGACCGAGCCTACGAGCAGTACTTC
TRBJ2-5 | many | TRBD1 | TRBV12-5 | 14 | CASGTGQGQETQYF | TGTGCTAGTGGTACCGGACAGGGCCAAGAGACCCAGTACTTC
TRBJ2-1 | - | - | TRBV20-1 | 14 | CSVRRGDVANEQFF | TGCAGTGTCCGGAGGGGGGATGTAGCAAATGAGCAGTTCTTC
TRBJ1-6 | - | TRBD1 | TRBV6-5 | 13 | CASSWTGESPLHF | TGTGCCAGCAGTTGGACAGGGGAATCACCCCTCCACTTT
TRBJ2-5 | many | - | TRBV2 | 13 | CASTAEIQETQYF | TGTGCCAGCACAGCGGAAATCCAAGAGACCCAGTACTTC
TRBJ1-1 | - | - | TRBV3-1 | 17 | CASSPLMGQGRITEAFF | TGTGCCAGCAGCCCACTGATGGGACAAGGGAGGATCACTGAAGCTTTCTTT
TRBJ1-4 | - | - | TRBV3-1 | 17 | CASSQDPWIITNEKLFF | TGTGCCAGCAGCCAAGACCCTTGGATAATCACTAATGAAAAACTGTTTTTT
TRBJ1-4 | many | - | TRBV11-2 | 15 | CASSLVSGEGEKLFF | TGTGCCAGCAGCTTAGTTTCTGGGGAGGGTGAAAAACTGTTTTTT
TRBJ1-3 | many | - | TRBV28 | 15 | CASSLPTGSGNTIYF | TGTGCCAGCAGTTTACCTACAGGCTCTGGAAACACCATATATTTT
TRBJ2-1 | many | - | TRBV11-2 | 14 | CASSLGGTHNEQFF | TGTGCCAGCAGCTTAGGGGGGACCCACAATGAGCAGTTCTTC
TRBJ2-5 | many | TRBD2 | TRBV28 | 15 | CASTVAGHIQETQYF | TGTGCCAGCACCGTAGCGGGACACATCCAAGAGACCCAGTACTTC
TRBJ2-5 | few | - | TRBV3-1 | 15 | CASSSLVGAQETQYF | TGTGCCAGCAGCTCACTCGTCGGAGCCCAAGAGACCCAGTACTTC
TRBJ2-7 | - | - | TRBV28 | 14 | CASSLQGRDYEQYF | TGTGCCAGCAGTTTACAGGGCCGGGACTACGAGCAGTACTTC
TRBJ2-5 | few | TRBD2 | TRBV3-1 | 18 | CASSQEGPGLADQETQYF | TGTGCCAGCAGCCAAGAAGGGCCGGGACTAGCGGACCAAGAGACCCAGTACTTC
TRBJ1-1 | many | TRBD1 | TRBV7-9 | 14 | CASSRDREHTEAFF | TGTGCCAGCAGCCGGGACAGGGAGCACACTGAAGCTTTCTTT
TRBJ1-1 | many | - | TRBV6-1 | 14 | CASKTDWDGTEAFF | TGTGCCAGCAAGACTGATTGGGATGGCACTGAAGCTTTCTTT